Detailed here is one T cell receptor (beta chain). Its antigen remains unidentified. The sample is drawn from a study of shared clonotypes between healthy human individuals. Study-wide points: Specimens sampled were limited to blood, with tissue repertoires likely differing.

Germline-derived CDR1 and CDR2 are SGHRS and YFSETQ. V dropped 4 bases and J dropped 8; count of bases not matched to a gene: 10. The CDR3 loop spans 15 amino acids. The protocol was immunoSEQ multiplex PCR, while the TCRdb copy is restricted to in-frame clones and leaves out a portion. The sample has fewer than 1 million clones; 90% to 97% are singletons. Naive CD8 populations comprised CD45RO-negative cells positively selected for CCR7, excluding terminally differentiated effector memory CD45RA+ cells. Sequencing was performed on naive CD8+ T cells sorted from blood. V gene TRBV5-1 combines with J gene TRBJ2-1; 9 nucleotides agree with TRBD2. The receptor comes from a man younger than 40 in good health. DNA of the CDR3: TGCGCCAGCAGCCTGGCGGTAGCGGGGGATGATGAGCAGTTCTTC. It translates to CASSLAVAGDDEQFF. Together with reference TRBV5-1 and TRBJ2-1, the CDR3 gives the full variable domain: KAGVTQTPRYLIKTRGQQVTLSCSPISGHRSVSWYQQTPGQGLQFLFEYFSETQRNKGNFPGRFSGRQFSNSRSEMNVSTLELGDSALYLCASSLAVAGDDEQFFGPGTRLTVL.